This T cell receptor beta chain was found in a study of T cell responses to AZD1222 COVID-19 vaccine listed by TCRdb under 2021. About the full investigation: Because spike-specific TCR depth and breadth did not differ between the two schedules, AZD1222 recipients who got a second dose at roughly 4 weeks were pooled with those who got a second dose at roughly 12 weeks. A total of about 230 trial participants underwent TCR sequencing, of whom 207 received two doses of AZD1222 and about 25 received two doses of the MenACWY control vaccine. Trial participants were enrolled by age into subgroups of 18-55, 56-69 and 70-plus years, and approximately 150, 30 and 60 TCR-sequenced participants, respectively, were included in these subgroups.

What this sample's time point label stands for: baseline before first vaccination. Samples from vaccinated people were obtained from the UK trials COV001 and COV002, which included a single-blind randomized controlled phase 2/3 trial of AZD1222 (ChAdOx1 nCoV-19) in healthy adults. For TCRbeta chain sequencing, PBMC samples from trial participants were taken at day 0 and at day 28 after the second dose. The CDR3 regions of human TCRbeta chains were analyzed by immunosequencing. As for the original processing: Repertoire TCRs were checked for matches against a reference library of SARS-CoV-2-specific TCRs that had been generated using the MIRA antigen-specificity platform. Breadth was defined as the fraction of unique TCRs that were SARS-CoV-2-associated. Depth was defined as the fraction of total T cells that were SARS-CoV-2-associated. Using the MIRA data, every spike-specific TCR was mapped to the spike region that the TCR reacted to and assigned to either a CD4 or a CD8 class. Log10-transformed breadth and depth values were compared by one-way ANOVA with Sidak's multiple comparisons tests. Sourced from immuneACCESS, this table was stored by TCRdb with only in-frame sequences that have V and J called. A share of the clones is absent; for the studies checked, an unresolved V gene accounts for under half, and the remainder has no known explanation. The V and J calls and clone size were taken over from that table, and D and trimming were inferred from the DNA. The sample table records about 160,000 clones; 85% to 95% of these occur just once. The ten largest clones capture 1.3% of the sample.

According to the germline V gene, CDR1 reads SNHLY and CDR2 reads FYNNEI. Deletion took 6 bases off V and 9 bases off J, with a span of 18 bases between the germline ends. The CDR3 has 14 amino acids, counting the end cysteine and phenylalanine. Only CDR3 DNA remains: 42 bases, in frame from the first base. To note about this clone: Its antigen is unknown. No per-base quality is available; no much larger clone lies one base away.

What the research found in general, with its limitations: Nearly half of unique spike-specific TCRs reportedly recognized epitopes outside regions mutated in the B.1.351 and B.1.1.7 variants. Participants were mostly white British and included more females than males, and it was suggested by the authors that clonal diversity may have been underestimated. Vaccine-associated CD4 TCRs spanned the whole spike protein, with dominant responses in regions 160-218 and 743-854. No day 14 peak-response samples were available, so repertoires were characterized only after the peak T cell response. A significant rise in spike-specific TCR breadth and depth was observed after two AZD1222 doses relative to day 0 and relative to MenACWY recipients. The 56-69-year group was small, and its depth increase did not reach significance, likely because of low power. Conclusions about previously exposed vaccinees were limited because only 5 or 6 AZD1222 recipients were SARS-CoV-2 seropositive at baseline.

The chain uses TRBV2 and TRBJ2-1, and TRBD2 may be the D gene, going by 6 matching bases. Sample: peripheral blood, taken on day 0 of AZD1222 vaccination. This clonotype originated in an adult in good health. CDR3 loop: CASRRTIDGGEQFF. At the DNA level, the sequence is TGTGCCAGCAGGCGGACCATCGACGGGGGTGAGCAGTTCTTC. Where the CDR3 stops, the reference TRBV2 and TRBJ2-1 genes take over; the full variable domain is EPEVTQTPSHQVTQMGQEVILRCVPISNHLYFYWYRQILGQKVEFLVSFYNNEISEKSEIFDDQFSVERPDGSNFTLKIRSTKLEDSAMYFCASRRTIDGGEQFFGPGTRLTVL.